This TCR beta chain was captured in a study of blood T cell repertoires in COVID-19. About the research overall: T cells, B-cell-depleted T cells, or PBMCs supplied cDNA or gDNA.

The table came from immunoSEQ multiplex PCR; TCRdb's copy has only in-frame clones and leaves some out. The sample has 90,000 to 150,000 clones; around 87% are singletons. Turning to this clone: The same CDR3 also results from other DNA sequences found in this sample.

The CDR3 has 14 residues. The ends were cut back, 3 bases at V and 2 bases at J, with 7 bases in the middle. The germline V gene has CDR1 MNHEY and CDR2 SMNVEV (reference sequence). The chain combines TRBV27 with TRBJ1-4, with D possibly matching TRBD1 (5 bases). The sequence was obtained from a man in his 70s with active or convalescent COVID-19. Sequencing input: peripheral blood. For the CDR3, the DNA is TGTGCCAGCAGTTTTCAGGGTACTAATGAAAAACTGTTTTTT. It is translated as CASSFQGTNEKLFF.